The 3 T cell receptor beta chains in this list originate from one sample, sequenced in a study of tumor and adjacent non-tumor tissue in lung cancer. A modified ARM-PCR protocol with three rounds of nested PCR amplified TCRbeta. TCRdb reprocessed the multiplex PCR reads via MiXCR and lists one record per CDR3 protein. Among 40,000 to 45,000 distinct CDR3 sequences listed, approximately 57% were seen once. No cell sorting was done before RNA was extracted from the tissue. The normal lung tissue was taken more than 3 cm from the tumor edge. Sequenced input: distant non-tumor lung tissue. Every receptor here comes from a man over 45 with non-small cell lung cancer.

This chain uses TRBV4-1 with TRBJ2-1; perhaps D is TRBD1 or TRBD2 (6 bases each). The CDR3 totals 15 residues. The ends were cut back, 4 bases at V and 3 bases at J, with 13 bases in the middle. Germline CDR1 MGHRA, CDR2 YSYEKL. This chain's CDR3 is CASSRAGDFYNEQFF. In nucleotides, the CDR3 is TGCGCCAGCAGCCGAGCAGGGGACTTCTACAATGAGCAGTTCTTC.

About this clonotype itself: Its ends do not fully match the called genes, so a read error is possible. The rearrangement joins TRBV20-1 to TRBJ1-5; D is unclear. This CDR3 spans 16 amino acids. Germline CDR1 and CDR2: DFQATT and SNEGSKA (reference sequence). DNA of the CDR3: TGCAGTGCTAGACTCCAGAGGAGGGCTGGCAATCAGCCCCATCATTTT. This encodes CSARLQRRAGNQPHHF.

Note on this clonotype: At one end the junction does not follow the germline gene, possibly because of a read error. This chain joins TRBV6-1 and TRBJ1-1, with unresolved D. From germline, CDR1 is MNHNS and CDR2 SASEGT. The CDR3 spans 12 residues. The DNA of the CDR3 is TGTGACAGCGTCGCGGACCGGCCTGAAGCTTTCTTT. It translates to CDSVADRPEAFF.